This T cell receptor beta chain was identified during a study of graft-versus-host responses after intestinal transplantation. About the research overall: Recipients uniformly received anti-thymocyte globulin induction, followed by tacrolimus and steroids for 2 to 4 years.

Only in-frame clones appear in the TCRdb table, and some are missing; sequencing was by immunoSEQ multiplex PCR. This repertoire shows some 86,000 clones, roughly 91% found once; its top ten account for approximately 0.1%. A note on this clone: No antigen is known for it.

V was pared by 5 bases and J by 4 bases, with 11 bases between. This CDR3 is built from 14 residues. Germline assignment: CDR1 SGHVS and CDR2 FQNEAQ. V and J are TRBV7-8 and TRBJ1-4; possible D gene TRBD1, 6 bases. This sequence originates from a human donor who received an intestinal transplant. The sequencing here drew on unstimulated CD4+ T cells sorted from spleen or lymph node cells, taken before intestinal transplant. The CDR3 DNA sequence: TGTGCCAGCAGCGCAACAGGGAATAATGAAAAACTGTTTTTT. It encodes CASSATGNNEKLFF.